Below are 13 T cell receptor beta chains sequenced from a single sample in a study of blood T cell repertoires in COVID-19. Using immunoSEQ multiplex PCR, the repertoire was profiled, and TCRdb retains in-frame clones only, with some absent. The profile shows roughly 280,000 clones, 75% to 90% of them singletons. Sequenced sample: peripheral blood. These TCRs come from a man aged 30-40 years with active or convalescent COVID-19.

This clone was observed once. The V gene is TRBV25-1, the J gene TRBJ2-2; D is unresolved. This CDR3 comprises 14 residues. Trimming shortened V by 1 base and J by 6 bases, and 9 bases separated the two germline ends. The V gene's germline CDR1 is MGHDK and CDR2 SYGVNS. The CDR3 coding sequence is TGTGCCAGCAGTGAATCAGTCGTGGCCGGGGAGCTGTTTTTT. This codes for CASSESVVAGELFF.

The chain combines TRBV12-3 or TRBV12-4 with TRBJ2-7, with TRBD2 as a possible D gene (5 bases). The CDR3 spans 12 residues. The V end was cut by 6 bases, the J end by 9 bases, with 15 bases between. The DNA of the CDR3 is TGTGCCAGCAGCCCAGTTCTAGCAGGGCAGTACTTC. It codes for CASSPVLAGQYF.

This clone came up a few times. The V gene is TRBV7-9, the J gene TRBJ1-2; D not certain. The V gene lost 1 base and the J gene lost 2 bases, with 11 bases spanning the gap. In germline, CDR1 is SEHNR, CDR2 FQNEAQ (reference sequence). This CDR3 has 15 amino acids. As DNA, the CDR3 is TGTGCCAGCAGCTTAGTGCCAGAATACAACTATGGCTACACCTTC. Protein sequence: CASSLVPEYNYGYTF.

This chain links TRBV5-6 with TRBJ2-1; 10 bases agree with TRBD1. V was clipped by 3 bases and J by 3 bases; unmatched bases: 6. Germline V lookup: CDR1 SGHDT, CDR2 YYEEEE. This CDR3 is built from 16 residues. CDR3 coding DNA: TGTGCCAGCAGCTGGGGGGACAGGGGTTTCTACAATGAGCAGTTCTTC. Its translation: CASSWGDRGFYNEQFF.

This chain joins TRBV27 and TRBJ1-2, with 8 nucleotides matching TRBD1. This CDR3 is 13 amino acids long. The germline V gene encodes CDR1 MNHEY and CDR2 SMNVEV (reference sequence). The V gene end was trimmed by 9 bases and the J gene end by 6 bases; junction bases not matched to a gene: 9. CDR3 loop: CASRDTRGHGYTF. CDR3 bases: TGTGCCAGTCGAGACACCAGGGGGCATGGCTACACCTTC.

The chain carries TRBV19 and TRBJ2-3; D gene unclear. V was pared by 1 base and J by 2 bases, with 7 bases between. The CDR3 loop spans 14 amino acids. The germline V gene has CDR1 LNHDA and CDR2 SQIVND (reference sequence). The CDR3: CASSIGSFTDTQYF. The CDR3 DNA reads TGTGCCAGTAGTATAGGTTCATTCACAGATACGCAGTATTTT.

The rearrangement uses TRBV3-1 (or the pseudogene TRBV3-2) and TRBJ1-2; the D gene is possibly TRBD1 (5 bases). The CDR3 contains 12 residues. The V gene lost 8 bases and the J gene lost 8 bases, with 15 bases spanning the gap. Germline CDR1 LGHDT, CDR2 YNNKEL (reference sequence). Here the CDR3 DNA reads TGTGCCAGCGCCGGGGGAATAGAGGGCTACACCTTC. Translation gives CASAGGIEGYTF.

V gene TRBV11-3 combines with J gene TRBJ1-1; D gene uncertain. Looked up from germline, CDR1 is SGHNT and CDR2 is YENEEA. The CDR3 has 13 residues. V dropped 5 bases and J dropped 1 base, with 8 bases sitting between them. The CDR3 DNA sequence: TGTGCCAGCAGCACCGGGAGGAACACTGAAGCTTTCTTT. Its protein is CASSTGRNTEAFF.

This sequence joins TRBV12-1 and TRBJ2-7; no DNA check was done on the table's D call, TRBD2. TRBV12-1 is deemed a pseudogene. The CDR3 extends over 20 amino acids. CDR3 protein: CASSFGGGPPFRRYGGEQYF. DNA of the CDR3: TGTGCCAGCAGCTTTGGGGGAGGTCCTCCTTTTCGGCGATATGGGGGCGAGCAGTACTTC.

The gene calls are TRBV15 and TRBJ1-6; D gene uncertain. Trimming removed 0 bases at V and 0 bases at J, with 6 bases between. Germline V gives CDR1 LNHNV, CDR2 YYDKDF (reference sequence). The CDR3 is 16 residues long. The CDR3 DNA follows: TGTGCCACCAGCAGAGATCGGAGCTCCTATAATTCACCCCTCCACTTT. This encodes CATSRDRSSYNSPLHF.

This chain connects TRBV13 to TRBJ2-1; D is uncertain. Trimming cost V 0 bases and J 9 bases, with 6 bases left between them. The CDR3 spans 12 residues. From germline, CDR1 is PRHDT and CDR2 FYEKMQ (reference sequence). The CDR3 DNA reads TGTGCCAGCAGCTTAGGGAGTGTTGAGCAGTTCTTC. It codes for CASSLGSVEQFF.

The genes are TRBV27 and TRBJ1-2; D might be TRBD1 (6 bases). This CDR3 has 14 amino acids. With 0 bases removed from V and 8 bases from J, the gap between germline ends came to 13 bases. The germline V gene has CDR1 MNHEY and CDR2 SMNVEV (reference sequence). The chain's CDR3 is CASSLSPHDRGYTF. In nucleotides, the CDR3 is TGTGCCAGCAGTTTATCCCCACACGACAGGGGCTACACCTTC.

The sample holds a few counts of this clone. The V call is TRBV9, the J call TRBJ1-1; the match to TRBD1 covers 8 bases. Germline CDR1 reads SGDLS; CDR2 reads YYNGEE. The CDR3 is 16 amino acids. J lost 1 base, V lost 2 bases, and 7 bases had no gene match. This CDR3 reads CASSVGGDRTNTEAFF. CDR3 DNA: TGTGCCAGCAGCGTGGGAGGGGACAGGACGAACACTGAAGCTTTCTTT.